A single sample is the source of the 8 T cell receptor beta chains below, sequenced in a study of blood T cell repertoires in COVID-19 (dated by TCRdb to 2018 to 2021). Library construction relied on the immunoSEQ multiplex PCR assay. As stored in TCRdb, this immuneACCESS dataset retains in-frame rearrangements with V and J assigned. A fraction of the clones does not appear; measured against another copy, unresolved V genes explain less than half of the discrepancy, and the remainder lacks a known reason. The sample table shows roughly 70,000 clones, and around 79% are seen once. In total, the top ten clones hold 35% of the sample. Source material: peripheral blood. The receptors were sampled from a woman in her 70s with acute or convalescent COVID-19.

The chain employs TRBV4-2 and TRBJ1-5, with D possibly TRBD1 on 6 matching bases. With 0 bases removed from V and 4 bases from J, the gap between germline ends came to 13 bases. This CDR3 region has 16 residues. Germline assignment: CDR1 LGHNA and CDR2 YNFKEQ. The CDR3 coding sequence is TGTGCCAGCAGCCAAGATAGCGGGACACCGAATCAGCCCCAGCATTTT. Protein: CASSQDSGTPNQPQHF.

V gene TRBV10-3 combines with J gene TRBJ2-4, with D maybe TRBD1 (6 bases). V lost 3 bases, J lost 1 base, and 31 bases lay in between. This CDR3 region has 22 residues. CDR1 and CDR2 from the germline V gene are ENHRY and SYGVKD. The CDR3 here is CAISEVTGRPVSPYRAKNIQYF. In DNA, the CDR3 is TGTGCCATCAGTGAAGTTACAGGGAGACCCGTCTCCCCCTACAGGGCCAAAAACATTCAGTACTTC.

CDR3 protein: CGSRGGTEAFF. In DNA, the CDR3 is TGTGGGAGCAGGGGGGGAACTGAAGCTTTCTTT. The J gene is TRBJ1-1, the V gene TRBV28, with 7 bases identical to TRBD1. The CDR3 has 11 amino acids. CDR1 is MDHEN, CDR2 SYDVKM, per germline.

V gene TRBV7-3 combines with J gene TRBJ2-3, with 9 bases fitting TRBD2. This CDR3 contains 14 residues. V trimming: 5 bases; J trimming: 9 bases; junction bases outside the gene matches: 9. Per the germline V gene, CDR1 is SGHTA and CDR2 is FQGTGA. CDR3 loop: CASSLSGTSKTQYF. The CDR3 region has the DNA TGTGCCAGCAGCCTATCCGGGACTAGCAAAACGCAGTATTTT.

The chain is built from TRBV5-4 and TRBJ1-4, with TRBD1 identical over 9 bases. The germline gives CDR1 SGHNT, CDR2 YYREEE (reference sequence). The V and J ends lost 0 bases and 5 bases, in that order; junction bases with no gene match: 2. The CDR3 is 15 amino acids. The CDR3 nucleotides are TGTGCCAGCAGCTTGGCGGGACAGGGAAATGAAAAACTGTTTTTT. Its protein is CASSLAGQGNEKLFF.

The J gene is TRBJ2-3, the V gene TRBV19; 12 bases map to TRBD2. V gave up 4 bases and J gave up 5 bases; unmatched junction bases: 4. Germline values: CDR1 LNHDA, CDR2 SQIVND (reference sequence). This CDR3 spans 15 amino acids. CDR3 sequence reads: CASSTRLAGVDTQYF. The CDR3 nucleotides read TGTGCCAGTAGTACCCGACTAGCGGGGGTAGATACGCAGTATTTT.

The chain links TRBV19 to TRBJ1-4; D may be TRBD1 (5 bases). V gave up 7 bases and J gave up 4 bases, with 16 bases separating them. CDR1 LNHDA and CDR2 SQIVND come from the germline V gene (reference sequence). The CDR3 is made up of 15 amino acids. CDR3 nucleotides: TGTGCCAGTACCAAGGGGCAATTTGATAATGAAAAACTGTTTTTT. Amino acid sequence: CASTKGQFDNEKLFF.

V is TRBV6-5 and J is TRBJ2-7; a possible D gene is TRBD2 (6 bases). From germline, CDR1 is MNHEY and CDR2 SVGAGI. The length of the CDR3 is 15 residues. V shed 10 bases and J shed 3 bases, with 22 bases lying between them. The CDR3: CATRTPGSGLYEQYF. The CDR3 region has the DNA TGTGCCACCCGAACCCCTGGAAGCGGGCTCTACGAGCAGTACTTC.